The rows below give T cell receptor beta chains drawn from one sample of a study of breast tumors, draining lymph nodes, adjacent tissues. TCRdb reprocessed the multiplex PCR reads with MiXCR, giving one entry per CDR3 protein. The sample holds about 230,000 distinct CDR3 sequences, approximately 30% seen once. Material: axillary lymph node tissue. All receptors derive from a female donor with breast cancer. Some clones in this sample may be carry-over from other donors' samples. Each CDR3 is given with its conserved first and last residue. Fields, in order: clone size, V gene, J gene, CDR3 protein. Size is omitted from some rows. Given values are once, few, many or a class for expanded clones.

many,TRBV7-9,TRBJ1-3,CASSFQLETIYF
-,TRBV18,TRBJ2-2,CASKPGTGELFF
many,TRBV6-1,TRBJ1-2,CASRAEAAYTF
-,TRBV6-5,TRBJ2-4,CASSYSGQGLAKNIQYF
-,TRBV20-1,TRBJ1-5,CSARGGGSSGSGTQHF
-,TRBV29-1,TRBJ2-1,CSVQGGSYNEQFF
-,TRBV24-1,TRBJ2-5,CATSDLRGYETQYF
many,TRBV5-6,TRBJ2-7,CASRRGGEQYF
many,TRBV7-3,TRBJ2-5,CASSRTSGRQETQYF
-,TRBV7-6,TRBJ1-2,CASSLWTYYGYTF
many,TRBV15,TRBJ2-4,CATSRLGTQGKNIQYF
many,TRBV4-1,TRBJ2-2,CASSLGLRVNTGELFF
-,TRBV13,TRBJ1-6,CASSLLDNNSPLHF
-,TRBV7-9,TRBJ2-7,CASRPFREEYF
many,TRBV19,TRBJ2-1,CASSIRAGGSSYNEQFF
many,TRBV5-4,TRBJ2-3,CASSSDSTDTQYF
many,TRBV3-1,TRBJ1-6,CASSQVVKDSPLHF
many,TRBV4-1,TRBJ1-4,CASSQEGEKLFF
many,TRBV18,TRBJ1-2,CASSPGSYGYTF
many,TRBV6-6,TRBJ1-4,CASSYSGRGRNEKLFF
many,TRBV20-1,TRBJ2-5,CSATDYGGKGLGETQYF
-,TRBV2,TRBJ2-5,CASAGGGAAETQYF
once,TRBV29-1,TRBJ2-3,CSVGTSSGLDTQYF
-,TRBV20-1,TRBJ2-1,CGAAASGRSSNEQFF
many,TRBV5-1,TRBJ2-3,CASSITDTQYF
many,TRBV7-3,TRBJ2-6,CASSLNRAGGVGANVLTF
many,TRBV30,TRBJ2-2,CAWSQRVDTGELFF
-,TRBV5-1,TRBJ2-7,CASSLWSSCEQYF
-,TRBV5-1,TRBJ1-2,CASSLWGENNYGYTF